This TCR beta chain was identified in a study of T cell repertoires in cytomegalovirus infection (dated by TCRdb to the late 2010s). Turning to the overall study: Alongside well-studied HLA-B-restricted epitopes, the peptide stimulations were aimed at recently identified HLA-C-restricted CMV epitopes, whose presentation resists viral immunomodulation. The HLA type of each donor mattered for the analysis, because public TCR beta signatures pointed to carriage of CMV infection along with the matching HLA type. Paper-wide results and their limitations: The ex vivo response was dominated by HLA-C-restricted CMV-specific TCR beta clonotypes, and the single most frequent clonotype in two of eight donors was supplied by these HLA-C-restricted clonotypes. In both this cohort and an independent cohort of 352 donors, the cumulative frequency of public TCR beta family members distinguished carriers of CMV infection plus the relevant HLA type.

The run used an Illumina HiSeq 1500. In-frame beta chains were kept once TCRdb had trimmed the public reads at Q25 with fastp and called clones with MiXCR. Records with the same CDR3 protein are collapsed into one entry carrying the most frequent genes and DNA. This sample has more than 95,000 distinct CDR3 sequences in its table, and about 32% of those were observed once. The top ten clonotypes cover roughly 58% of the sample. This clonotype has ten or more counts. What antigen it recognizes has not been identified. Base qualities are missing; no much larger clone stands one base away. V was cut back by 2 bases and J by 0 bases, leaving a gap of 17 bases between them. There are 17 amino acids in the CDR3, from cysteine to phenylalanine inclusive. The read is trimmed to its CDR3 DNA, 51 bases read in frame from base 1. The treatment or condition label for this specimen denotes: in vitro stimulation with specific CMV peptide epitopes to enrich CMV-specific T cells.

This receptor was taken from a human donor in good health (CMV status not recorded). Some clones in this sample may be carry-over from other donors' samples. The rearrangement combines TRBV12-3 or TRBV12-4 with TRBJ2-7, with a tentative D gene TRBD2 over 5 matching bases. Specimen: CD8+ T cells from cultured PBMCs, collected from culture after CMV antigen stimulation. The CDR3 protein sequence reads: CASSLTLAEGLSYEQYF. The DNA reads TGTGCCAGCAGTTTAACTCTGGCCGAGGGCCTCTCCTACGAGCAGTACTTC.